Listed below are T cell receptor beta chains from one sample, sequenced in a study of blood T cell repertoires in COVID-19. Libraries were prepared by immunoSEQ multiplex PCR; TCRdb keeps only in-frame clonotypes and omits some of them. The sample carries roughly 570,000 clones, roughly 89% recorded once. Material for sequencing was peripheral blood. These receptors were obtained from a woman in her 50s with COVID-19, enrolled during active disease. CDR3s include the opening cysteine and the closing phenylalanine or tryptophan. The D gene is left open where the match is weak. Only some rows state a clone size, as once, few, many or a class for expanded clones.

J gene: TRBJ2-5; V gene: TRBV3-1/TRBV3-2; D gene: NA; clone size: NA; CDR3 protein: CASSKSGPRSETQYF; CDR3 DNA: TGTGCCAGCAGCAAGTCAGGCCCGAGATCTGAGACCCAGTACTTC
J gene: TRBJ2-3; V gene: TRBV10-3; D gene: TRBD2; clone size: once; CDR3 protein: CAIGLSGGTDTQYF; CDR3 DNA: TGTGCCATCGGGCTTAGCGGGGGCACAGATACGCAGTATTTT
J gene: TRBJ2-3; V gene: TRBV3-1/TRBV3-2; D gene: TRBD2; clone size: NA; CDR3 protein: CASTPSGTSGGDTQYF; CDR3 DNA: TGTGCCAGCACCCCCTCCGGGACTAGCGGAGGAGATACGCAGTATTTT
J gene: TRBJ1-1; V gene: TRBV3-1/TRBV3-2; D gene: NA; clone size: once; CDR3 protein: CASSQGSEEAFF; CDR3 DNA: TGTGCCAGCAGCCAGGGCTCTGAGGAAGCTTTCTTT
J gene: TRBJ1-5; V gene: TRBV28; D gene: TRBD1; clone size: NA; CDR3 protein: CASSLGTGDINQPQHF; CDR3 DNA: TGTGCCAGCAGTTTGGGGACAGGAGACATTAATCAGCCCCAGCATTTT
J gene: TRBJ2-4; V gene: TRBV19; D gene: NA; clone size: NA; CDR3 protein: CASSIPGDGRKNIQYF; CDR3 DNA: TGTGCCAGTAGTATCCCAGGGGATGGGAGAAAAAACATTCAGTACTTC
J gene: TRBJ1-2; V gene: TRBV18; D gene: NA; clone size: few; CDR3 protein: CPQGYYGYTF; CDR3 DNA: TGTCCACAGGGCTACTATGGCTACACCTTC
J gene: TRBJ2-5; V gene: TRBV4-1; D gene: TRBD2; clone size: NA; CDR3 protein: CASSPGLAGGQETQYF; CDR3 DNA: TGCGCCAGCAGCCCCGGACTAGCGGGGGGACAAGAGACCCAGTACTTC
J gene: TRBJ2-3; V gene: TRBV24-1; D gene: NA; clone size: NA; CDR3 protein: CATSEAGTDTQYF; CDR3 DNA: TGTGCCACCAGTGAGGCGGGCACAGATACGCAGTATTTT
J gene: TRBJ1-6; V gene: TRBV5-1; D gene: TRBD1; clone size: NA; CDR3 protein: CASSQIPGTANSPLHF; CDR3 DNA: TGCGCCAGCAGCCAAATCCCCGGGACAGCTAATTCACCCCTCCACTTT
J gene: TRBJ1-2; V gene: TRBV30; D gene: NA; clone size: NA; CDR3 protein: CAWTPRGYNYGYTF; CDR3 DNA: TGTGCCTGGACCCCTAGGGGATATAACTATGGCTACACCTTC
J gene: TRBJ2-7; V gene: TRBV28; D gene: TRBD1; clone size: NA; CDR3 protein: CASSFPGQGYEQYF; CDR3 DNA: TGTGCCAGCAGTTTTCCCGGACAGGGTTACGAGCAGTACTTC
J gene: TRBJ2-3; V gene: TRBV5-1; D gene: TRBD2; clone size: NA; CDR3 protein: CASSYSRLAGAKGTDTQYF; CDR3 DNA: TGCGCCAGCAGCTATAGTAGACTAGCGGGGGCCAAGGGGACAGATACGCAGTATTTT
J gene: TRBJ1-2; V gene: TRBV11-3; D gene: TRBD1; clone size: NA; CDR3 protein: CASRGDRGHGYTF; CDR3 DNA: TGTGCCAGCAGGGGGGACAGGGGACATGGCTACACCTTC
J gene: TRBJ1-6; V gene: TRBV5-1; D gene: NA; clone size: NA; CDR3 protein: CASSLAMGSSYNSPLHF; CDR3 DNA: TGCGCCAGCAGCTTGGCCATGGGGAGCTCCTATAATTCACCCCTCCACTTT
J gene: TRBJ1-1; V gene: TRBV28; D gene: NA; clone size: NA; CDR3 protein: CASSPQTGMNTEAFF; CDR3 DNA: TGTGCCAGCAGTCCTCAGACAGGAATGAACACTGAAGCTTTCTTT
J gene: TRBJ2-3; V gene: TRBV5-4; D gene: TRBD1; clone size: NA; CDR3 protein: CASSSLDRGYDTQYF; CDR3 DNA: TGTGCCAGCAGCTCCCTGGACAGGGGGTACGATACGCAGTATTTT